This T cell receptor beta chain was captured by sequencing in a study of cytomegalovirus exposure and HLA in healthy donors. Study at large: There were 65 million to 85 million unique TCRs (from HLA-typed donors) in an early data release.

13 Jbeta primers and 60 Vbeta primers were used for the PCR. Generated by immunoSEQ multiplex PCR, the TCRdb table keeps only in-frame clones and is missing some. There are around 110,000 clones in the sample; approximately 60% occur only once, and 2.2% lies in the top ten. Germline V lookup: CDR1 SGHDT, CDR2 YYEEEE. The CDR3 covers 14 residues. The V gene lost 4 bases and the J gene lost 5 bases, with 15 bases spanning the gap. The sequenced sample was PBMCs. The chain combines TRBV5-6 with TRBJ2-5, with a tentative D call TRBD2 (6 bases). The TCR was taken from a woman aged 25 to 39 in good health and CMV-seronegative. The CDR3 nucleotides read TGTGCCAGCAGCCGTGGGACTCCTGGGGAGACCCAGTACTTC. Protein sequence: CASSRGTPGETQYF.